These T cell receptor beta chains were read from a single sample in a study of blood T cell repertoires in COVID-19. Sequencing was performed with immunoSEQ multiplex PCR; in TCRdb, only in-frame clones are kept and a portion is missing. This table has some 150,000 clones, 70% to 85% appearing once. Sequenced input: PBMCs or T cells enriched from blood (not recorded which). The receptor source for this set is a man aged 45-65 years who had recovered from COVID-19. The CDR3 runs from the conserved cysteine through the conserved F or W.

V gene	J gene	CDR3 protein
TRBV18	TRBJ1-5	CASSPPGDTNQPQHF
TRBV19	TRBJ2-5	CASSPSGWGLETQYF
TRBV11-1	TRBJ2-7	CASSSSLEAEQYF
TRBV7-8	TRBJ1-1	CASSLLVNTEAFF
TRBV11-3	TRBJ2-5	CASSTGQLGETQYF
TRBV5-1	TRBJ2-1	CASSLAPPRDNEQFF
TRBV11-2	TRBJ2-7	CASSLGGGQPAYEQYF
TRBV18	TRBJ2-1	CASSLSSLTGNEQFF
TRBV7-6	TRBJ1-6	CASSLGTGGQGIISPLHF
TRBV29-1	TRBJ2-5	CSTSRGWETQYF
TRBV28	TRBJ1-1	CASRVTGQGAFGNTEAFF
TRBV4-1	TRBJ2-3	CASSLQGEDTQYF
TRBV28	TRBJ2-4	CASSTGQQNIQYF
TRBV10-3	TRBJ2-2	CAISDVGDTGELFF
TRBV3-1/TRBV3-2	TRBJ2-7	CASSRGTVPYEQYF
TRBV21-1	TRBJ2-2	CASSGLAGNTGELFF
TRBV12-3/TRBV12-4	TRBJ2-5	CASSFGAQETQYF
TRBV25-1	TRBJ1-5	CASTRQGHQPQHF
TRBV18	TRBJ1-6	CASSPRDRFSSSYNSPLHF
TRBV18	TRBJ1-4	CASSPAGGQATNEKLFF
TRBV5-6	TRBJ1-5	CASSLGQSYSNQPQHF
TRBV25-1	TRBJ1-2	CASSPIPGGYTF
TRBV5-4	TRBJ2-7	CASSWTSHGGEQYF
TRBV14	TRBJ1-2	CASSQGTAFCTF
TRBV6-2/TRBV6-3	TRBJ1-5	CASSWGGFVSNQPQHF
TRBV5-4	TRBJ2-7	CASSPPDTAYEQYF
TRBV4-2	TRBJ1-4	CASSQVPQGANEKLFF
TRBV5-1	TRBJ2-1	CASSSSGGHNEQFF
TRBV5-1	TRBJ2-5	CASSLIAGGIETQYF
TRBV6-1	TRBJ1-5	CASSERGSSNQPQHF
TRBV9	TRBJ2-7	CASSGAGAPYEQYF
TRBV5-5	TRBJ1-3	CASSQIVVAGSGNTIYF
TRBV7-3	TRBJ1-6	CASSLGHSNYNSPLHF
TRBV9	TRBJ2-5	CASSGTSQETQYF
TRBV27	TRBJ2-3	CASSSSGGAKDTQYF
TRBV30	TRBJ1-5	CAWSAWTGGSNQPQHF